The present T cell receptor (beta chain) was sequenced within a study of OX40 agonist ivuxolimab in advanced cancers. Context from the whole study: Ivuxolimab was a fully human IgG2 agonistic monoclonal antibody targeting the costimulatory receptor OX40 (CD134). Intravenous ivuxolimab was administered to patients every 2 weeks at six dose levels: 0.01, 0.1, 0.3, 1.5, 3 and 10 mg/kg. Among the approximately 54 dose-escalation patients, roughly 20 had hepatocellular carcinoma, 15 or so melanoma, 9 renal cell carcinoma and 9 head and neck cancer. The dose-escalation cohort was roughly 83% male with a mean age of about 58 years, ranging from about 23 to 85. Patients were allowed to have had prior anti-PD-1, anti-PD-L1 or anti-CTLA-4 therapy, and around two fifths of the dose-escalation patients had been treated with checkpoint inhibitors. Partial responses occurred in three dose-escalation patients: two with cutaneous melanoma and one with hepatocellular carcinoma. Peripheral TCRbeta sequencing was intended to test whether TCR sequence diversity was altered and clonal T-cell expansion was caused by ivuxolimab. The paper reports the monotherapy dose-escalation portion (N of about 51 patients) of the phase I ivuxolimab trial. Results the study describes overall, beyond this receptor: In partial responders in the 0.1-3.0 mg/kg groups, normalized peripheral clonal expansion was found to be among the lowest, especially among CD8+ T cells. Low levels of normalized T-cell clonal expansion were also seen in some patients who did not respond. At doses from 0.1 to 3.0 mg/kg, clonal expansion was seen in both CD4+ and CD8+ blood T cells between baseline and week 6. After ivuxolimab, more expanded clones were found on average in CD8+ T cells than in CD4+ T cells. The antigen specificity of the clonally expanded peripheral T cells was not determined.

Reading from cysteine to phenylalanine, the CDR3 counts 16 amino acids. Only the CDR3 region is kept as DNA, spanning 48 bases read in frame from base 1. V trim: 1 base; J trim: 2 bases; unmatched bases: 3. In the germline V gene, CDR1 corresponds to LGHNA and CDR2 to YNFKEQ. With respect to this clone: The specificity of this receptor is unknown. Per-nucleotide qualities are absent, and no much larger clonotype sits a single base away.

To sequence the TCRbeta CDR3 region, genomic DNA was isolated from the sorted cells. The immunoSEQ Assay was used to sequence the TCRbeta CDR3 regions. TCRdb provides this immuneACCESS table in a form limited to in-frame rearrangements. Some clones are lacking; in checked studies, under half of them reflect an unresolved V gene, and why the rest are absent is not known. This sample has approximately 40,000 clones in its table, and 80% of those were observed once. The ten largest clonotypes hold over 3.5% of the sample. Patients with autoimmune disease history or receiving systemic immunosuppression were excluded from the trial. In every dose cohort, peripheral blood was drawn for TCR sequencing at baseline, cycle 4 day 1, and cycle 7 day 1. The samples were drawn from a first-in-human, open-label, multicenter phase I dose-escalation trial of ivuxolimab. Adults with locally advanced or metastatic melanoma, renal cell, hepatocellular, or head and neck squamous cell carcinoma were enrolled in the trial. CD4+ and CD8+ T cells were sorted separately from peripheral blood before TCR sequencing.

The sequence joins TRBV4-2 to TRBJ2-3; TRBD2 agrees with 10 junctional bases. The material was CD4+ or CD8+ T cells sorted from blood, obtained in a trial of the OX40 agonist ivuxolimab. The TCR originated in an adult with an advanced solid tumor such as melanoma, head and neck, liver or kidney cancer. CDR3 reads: CASSQVLAGDTDTQYF. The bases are TGTGCCAGCAGCCAAGTGCTAGCGGGGGACACAGATACGCAGTATTTT.